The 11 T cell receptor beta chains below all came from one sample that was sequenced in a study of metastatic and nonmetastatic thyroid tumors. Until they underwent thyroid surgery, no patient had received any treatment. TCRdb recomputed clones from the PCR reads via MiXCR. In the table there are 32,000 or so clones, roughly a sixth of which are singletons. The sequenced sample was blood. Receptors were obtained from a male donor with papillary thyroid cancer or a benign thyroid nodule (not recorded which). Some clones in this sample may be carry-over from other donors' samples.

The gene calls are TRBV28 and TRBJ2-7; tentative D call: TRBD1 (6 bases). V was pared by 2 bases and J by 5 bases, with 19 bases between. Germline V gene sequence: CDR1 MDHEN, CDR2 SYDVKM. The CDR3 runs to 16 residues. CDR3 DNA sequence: TGTGCCAGCAGTTTACTCTCTACAGGGTACGGAGACGAGCAGTACTTC. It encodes CASSLLSTGYGDEQYF.

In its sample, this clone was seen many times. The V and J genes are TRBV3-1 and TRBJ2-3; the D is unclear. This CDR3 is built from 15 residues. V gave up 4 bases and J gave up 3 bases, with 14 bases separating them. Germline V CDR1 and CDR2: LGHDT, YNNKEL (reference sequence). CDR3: CASSPAGRGTDTQYF. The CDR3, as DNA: TGTGCCAGCAGCCCCGCCGGGCGTGGGACAGATACGCAGTATTTT.

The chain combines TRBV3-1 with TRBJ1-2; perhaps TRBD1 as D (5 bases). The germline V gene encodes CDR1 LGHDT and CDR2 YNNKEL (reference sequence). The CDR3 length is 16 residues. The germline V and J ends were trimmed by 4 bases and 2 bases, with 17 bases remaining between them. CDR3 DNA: TGTGCCAGCAGCCGAGAACCGGGGACGGCAAACTATGGCTACACCTTC. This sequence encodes CASSREPGTANYGYTF.

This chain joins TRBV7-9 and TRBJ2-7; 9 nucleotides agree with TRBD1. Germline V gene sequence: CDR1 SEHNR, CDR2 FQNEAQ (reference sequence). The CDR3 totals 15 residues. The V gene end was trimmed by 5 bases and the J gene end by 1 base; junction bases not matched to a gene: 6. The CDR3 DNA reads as TGTGCCAGCAGCAAGTTAGACAGGGGGTCCTACGAGCAGTACTTC. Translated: CASSKLDRGSYEQYF.

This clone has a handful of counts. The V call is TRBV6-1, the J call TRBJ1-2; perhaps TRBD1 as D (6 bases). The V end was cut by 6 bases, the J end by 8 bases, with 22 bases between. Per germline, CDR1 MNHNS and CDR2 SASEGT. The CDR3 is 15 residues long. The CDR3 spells CASSQGGGPATGYTF. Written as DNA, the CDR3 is TGTGCCAGCAGCCAAGGAGGGGGGCCCGCAACGGGCTACACCTTC.

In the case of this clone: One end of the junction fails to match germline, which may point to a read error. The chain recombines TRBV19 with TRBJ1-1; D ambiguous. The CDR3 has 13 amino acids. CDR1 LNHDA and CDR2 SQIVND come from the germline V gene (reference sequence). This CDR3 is CVSSSVYNTEAFF. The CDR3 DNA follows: TGTGTCAGTAGTAGCGTGTATAACACTGAAGCTTTCTTT.

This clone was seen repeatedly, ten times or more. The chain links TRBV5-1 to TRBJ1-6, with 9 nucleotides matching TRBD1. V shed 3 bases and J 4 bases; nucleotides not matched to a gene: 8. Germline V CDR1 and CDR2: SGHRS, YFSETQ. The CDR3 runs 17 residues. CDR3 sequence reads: CASSSTPGTGYNSPLHF. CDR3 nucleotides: TGCGCCAGCAGCTCCACGCCCGGGACAGGGTATAATTCACCCCTCCACTTT.

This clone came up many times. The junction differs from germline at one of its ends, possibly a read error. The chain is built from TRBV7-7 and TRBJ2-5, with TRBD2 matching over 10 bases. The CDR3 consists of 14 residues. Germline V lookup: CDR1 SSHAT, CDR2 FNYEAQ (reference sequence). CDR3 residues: CASSLAGEQETQYF. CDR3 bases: TGTGCTAGCAGCCTAGCGGGGGAACAAGAGACCCAGTACTTC.

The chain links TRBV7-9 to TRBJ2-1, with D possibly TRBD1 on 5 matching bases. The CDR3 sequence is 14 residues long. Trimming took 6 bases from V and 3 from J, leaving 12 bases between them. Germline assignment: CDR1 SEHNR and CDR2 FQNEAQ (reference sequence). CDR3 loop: CASRDDSLYNEQFF. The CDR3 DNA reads TGTGCCAGCAGGGACGACAGCCTCTACAATGAGCAGTTCTTC.

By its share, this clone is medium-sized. Here the CDR3 reads CASSFAGGSYEQYF. CDR3 bases: TGTGCCAGCAGCTTCGCAGGGGGCTCCTACGAGCAGTACTTC. This rearrangement joins TRBV11-2 to TRBJ2-7; 7 nucleotides match TRBD1. The V segment lost 3 bases and the J segment 0 bases; nucleotides outside the gene matches: 2. The CDR3 is made up of 14 amino acids. Germline V gene sequence: CDR1 SGHAT, CDR2 FQNNGV. The full variable domain, completed using reference TRBV11-2 and TRBJ2-7, is EAGVAQSPRYKIIEKRQSVAFWCNPISGHATLYWYQQILGQGPKLLIQFQNNGVVDDSQLPKDRFSAERLKGVDSTLKIQPAKLEDSAVYLCASSFAGGSYEQYFGPGTRLTVT.

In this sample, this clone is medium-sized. The chain's CDR3 is CASRKASGDLTGELFF. In nucleotides, the CDR3 is TGTGCCAGCAGAAAGGCTAGCGGGGACCTCACCGGGGAGCTGTTTTTT. This chain joins TRBV12-3 or TRBV12-4 and TRBJ2-2, with 9 nucleotides matching TRBD2. The CDR3 extends over 16 amino acids. The junction had 9 bases not matched to a gene; V was cut back by 6 bases and J by 4 bases.